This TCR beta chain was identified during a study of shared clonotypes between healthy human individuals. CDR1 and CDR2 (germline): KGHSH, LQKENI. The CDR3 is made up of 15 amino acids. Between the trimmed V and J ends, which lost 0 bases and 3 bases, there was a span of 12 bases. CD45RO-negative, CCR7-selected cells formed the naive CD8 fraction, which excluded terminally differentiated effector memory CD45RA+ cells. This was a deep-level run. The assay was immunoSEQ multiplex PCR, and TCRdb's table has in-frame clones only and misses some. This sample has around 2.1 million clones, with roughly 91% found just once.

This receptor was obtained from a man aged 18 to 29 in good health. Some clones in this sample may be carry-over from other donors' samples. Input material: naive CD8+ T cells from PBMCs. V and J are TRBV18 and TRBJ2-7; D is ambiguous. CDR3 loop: CASSPPPWNNYEQYF. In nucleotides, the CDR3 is TGTGCCAGCTCACCACCGCCTTGGAATAACTACGAGCAGTACTTC.